This T cell receptor beta chain was sequenced for a study of cytomegalovirus exposure and HLA in healthy donors. In the PCR, 60 Vbeta and 13 Jbeta primers were used. Measured with immunoSEQ multiplex PCR; TCRdb has only the in-frame clones, and not every one. The sample contains 250,000 to 350,000 clones, 65% to 85% of which appear only once. The study, taken as a whole, reports: Presence/absence analysis assumed near-uniform sequencing depth across donors.

The V and J ends lost 1 base and 11 bases respectively, with 14 bases between them. This CDR3 comprises 14 residues. The germline V gene has CDR1 SGHNT and CDR2 YENEEA. This clone was seen only a few times. The antigen is unknown. The sequence was collected from a female donor in good health and CMV-seronegative. The specimen sequenced was PBMCs. The rearrangement uses TRBV11-3 and TRBJ2-2, with D possibly TRBD2 on 6 matching bases. The CDR3 DNA follows: TGTGCCAGCAGCTTAGTTCGGGAGTACTCTGAGCTGTTTTTT. This encodes CASSLVREYSELFF. Supplemented by reference TRBV11-3 and TRBJ2-2, the full variable domain reads EAGVVQSPRYKIIEKKQPVAFWCNPISGHNTLYWYLQNLGQGPELLIRYENEEAVDDSQLPKDRFSAERLKGVDSTLKIQPAELGDSAVYLCASSLVREYSELFFGEGSRLTVL.